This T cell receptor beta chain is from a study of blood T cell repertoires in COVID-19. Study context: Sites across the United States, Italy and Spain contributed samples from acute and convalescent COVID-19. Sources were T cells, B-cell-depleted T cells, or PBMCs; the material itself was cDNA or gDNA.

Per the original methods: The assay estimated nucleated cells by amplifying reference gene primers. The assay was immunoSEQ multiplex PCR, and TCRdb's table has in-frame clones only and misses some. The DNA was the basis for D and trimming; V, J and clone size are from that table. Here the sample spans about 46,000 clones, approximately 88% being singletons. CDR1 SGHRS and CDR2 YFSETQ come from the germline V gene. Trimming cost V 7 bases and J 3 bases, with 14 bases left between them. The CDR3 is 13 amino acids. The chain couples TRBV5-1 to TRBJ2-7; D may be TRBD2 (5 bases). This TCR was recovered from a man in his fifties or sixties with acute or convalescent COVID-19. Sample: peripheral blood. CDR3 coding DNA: TGCGCCAGCGGATCCGGGATCTACTACGAGCAGTACTTC. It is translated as CASGSGIYYEQYF.